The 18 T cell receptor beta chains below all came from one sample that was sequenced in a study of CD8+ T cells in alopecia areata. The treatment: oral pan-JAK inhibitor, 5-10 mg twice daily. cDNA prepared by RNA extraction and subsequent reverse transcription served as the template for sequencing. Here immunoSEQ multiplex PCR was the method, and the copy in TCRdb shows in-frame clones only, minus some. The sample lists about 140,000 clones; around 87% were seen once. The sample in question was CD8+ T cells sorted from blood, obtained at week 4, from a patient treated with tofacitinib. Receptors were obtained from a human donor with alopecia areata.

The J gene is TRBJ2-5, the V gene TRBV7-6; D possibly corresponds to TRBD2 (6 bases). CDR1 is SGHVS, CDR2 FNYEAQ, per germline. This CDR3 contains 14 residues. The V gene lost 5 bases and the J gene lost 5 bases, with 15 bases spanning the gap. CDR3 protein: CASSTDTSRETQYF. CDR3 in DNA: TGTGCCAGCAGCACCGATACTAGCCGGGAGACCCAGTACTTC.

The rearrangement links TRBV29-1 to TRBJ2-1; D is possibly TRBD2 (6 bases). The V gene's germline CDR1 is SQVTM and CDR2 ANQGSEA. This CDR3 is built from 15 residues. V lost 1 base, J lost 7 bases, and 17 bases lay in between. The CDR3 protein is CSVEGQGGVWNEQFF. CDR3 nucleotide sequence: TGCAGCGTTGAAGGTCAGGGAGGCGTATGGAATGAGCAGTTCTTC.

The CDR3 DNA follows: TGTGCCAGCCTGGGCGAAGGGAACGAGCAGTACTTC. Translation gives CASLGEGNEQYF. The gene calls are TRBV2 and TRBJ2-7; D ambiguous. In germline, CDR1 is SNHLY, CDR2 FYNNEI. This CDR3 spans 12 amino acids. Trimming took 8 bases from V and 5 from J, leaving 13 bases between them.

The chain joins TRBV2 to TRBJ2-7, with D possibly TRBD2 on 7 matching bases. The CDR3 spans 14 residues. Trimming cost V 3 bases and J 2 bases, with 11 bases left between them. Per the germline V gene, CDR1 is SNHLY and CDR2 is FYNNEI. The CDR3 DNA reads TGTGCCAGCAGTGACGGGGGGCGTCCCTACGAGCAGTACTTC. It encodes CASSDGGRPYEQYF.

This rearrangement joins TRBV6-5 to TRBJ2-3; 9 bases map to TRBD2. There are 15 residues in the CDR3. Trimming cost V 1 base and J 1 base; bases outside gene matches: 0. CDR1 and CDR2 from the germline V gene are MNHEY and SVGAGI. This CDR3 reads CASSYLAGGTDTQYF. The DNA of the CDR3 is TGTGCCAGCAGTTACTTAGCGGGGGGCACAGATACGCAGTATTTT.

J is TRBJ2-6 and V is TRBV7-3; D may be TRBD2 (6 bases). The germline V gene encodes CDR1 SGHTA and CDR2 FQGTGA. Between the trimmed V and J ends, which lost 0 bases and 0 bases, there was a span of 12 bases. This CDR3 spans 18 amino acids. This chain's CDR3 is CASSLTRGPPSGANVLTF. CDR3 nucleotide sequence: TGTGCCAGCAGCTTAACGCGGGGCCCACCCTCTGGGGCCAACGTCCTGACTTTC.

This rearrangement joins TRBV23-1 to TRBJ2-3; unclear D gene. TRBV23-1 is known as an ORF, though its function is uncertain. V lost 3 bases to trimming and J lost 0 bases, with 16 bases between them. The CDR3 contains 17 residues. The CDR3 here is CASSQIVLDVSTDTQYF. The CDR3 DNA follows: TGCGCCAGCAGTCAGATAGTGCTGGATGTAAGCACAGATACGCAGTATTTT.

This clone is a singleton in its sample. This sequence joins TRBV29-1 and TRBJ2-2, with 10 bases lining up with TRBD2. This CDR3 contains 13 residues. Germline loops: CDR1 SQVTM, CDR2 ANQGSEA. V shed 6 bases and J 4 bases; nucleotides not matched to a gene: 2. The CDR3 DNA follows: TGCAGCGTCAGACTAGCGGGCACCGGGGAGCTGTTTTTT. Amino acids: CSVRLAGTGELFF.

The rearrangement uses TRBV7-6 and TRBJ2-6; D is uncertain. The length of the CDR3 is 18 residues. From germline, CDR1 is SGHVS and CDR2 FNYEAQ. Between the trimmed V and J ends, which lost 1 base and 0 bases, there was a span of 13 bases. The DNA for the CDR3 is TGTGCCAGCAGCTTAGATGTTAATTTCGCCTCTGGGGCCAACGTCCTGACTTTC. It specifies CASSLDVNFASGANVLTF.

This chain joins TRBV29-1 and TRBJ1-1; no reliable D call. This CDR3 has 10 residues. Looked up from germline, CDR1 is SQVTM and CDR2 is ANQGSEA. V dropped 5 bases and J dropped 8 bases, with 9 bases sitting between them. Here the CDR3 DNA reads TGCAGCGTTCGCCTTAGGGAAGCTTTCTTT. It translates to CSVRLREAFF.

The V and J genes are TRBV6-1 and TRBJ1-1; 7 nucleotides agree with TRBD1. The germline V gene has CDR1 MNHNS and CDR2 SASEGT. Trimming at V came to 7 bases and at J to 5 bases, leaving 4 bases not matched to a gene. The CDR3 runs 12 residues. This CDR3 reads CASITGVTEAFF. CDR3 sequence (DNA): TGTGCCAGCATCACAGGGGTAACTGAAGCTTTCTTT.

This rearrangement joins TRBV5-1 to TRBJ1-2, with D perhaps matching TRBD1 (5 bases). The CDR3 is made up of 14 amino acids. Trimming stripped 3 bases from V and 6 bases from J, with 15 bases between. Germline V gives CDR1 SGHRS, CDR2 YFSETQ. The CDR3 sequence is CASSSLGGADGYTF. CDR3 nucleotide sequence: TGCGCCAGCAGCTCCTTGGGAGGGGCCGATGGCTACACCTTC. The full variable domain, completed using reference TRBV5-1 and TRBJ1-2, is KAGVTQTPRYLIKTRGQQVTLSCSPISGHRSVSWYQQTPGQGLQFLFEYFSETQRNKGNFPGRFSGRQFSNSRSEMNVSTLELGDSALYLCASSSLGGADGYTFGSGTRLTVV.

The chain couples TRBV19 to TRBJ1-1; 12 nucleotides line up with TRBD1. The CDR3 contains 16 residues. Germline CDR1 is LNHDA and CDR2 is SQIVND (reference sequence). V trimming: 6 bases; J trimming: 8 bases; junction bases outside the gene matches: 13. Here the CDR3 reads CASSWRGTGGTEEAFF. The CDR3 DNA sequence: TGTGCCAGTAGCTGGAGGGGGACAGGGGGCACTGAAGAAGCTTTCTTT.

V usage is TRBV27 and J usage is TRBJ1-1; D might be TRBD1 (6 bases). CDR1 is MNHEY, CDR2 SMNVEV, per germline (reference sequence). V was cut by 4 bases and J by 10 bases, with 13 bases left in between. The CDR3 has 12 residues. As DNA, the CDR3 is TGTGCCAGCAGTTACGTACAGGGAATAGCTTTCTTT. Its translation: CASSYVQGIAFF.

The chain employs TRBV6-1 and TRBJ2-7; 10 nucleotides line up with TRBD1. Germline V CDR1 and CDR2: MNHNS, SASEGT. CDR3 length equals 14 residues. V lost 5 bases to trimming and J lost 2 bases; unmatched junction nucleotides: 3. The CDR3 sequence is CASSPTGGPYEQYF. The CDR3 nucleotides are TGTGCCAGCAGTCCGACAGGGGGCCCCTACGAGCAGTACTTC.

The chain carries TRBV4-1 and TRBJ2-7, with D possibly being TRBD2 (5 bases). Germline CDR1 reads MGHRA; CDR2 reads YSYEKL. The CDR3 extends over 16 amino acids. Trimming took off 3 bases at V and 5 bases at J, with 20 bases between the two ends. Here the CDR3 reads CASSHSRAGIGDEQYF. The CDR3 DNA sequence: TGCGCCAGCAGCCATTCGCGAGCCGGGATAGGAGACGAGCAGTACTTC.

CDR3 in amino acids: CASSLQVGSAIYYEQYF. The CDR3 nucleotides read TGTGCCAGCAGCCTCCAGGTTGGTAGCGCGATCTACTACGAGCAGTACTTC. This chain uses TRBV7-9 with TRBJ2-7; D may be TRBD2 (5 bases). The CDR3 has 17 residues. Trimming cost V 5 bases and J 3 bases, with 23 bases left between them. The germline gives CDR1 SEHNR, CDR2 FQNEAQ (reference sequence).

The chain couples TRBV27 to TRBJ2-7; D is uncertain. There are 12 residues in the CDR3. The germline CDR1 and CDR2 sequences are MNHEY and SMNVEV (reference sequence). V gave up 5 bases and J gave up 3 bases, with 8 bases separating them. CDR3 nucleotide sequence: TGTGCCAGCAGTACTTCAGACTACGAGCAGTACTTC. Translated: CASSTSDYEQYF.